The clone carrying this TCR beta chain has at least ten counts. Its antigen remains unknown. This entry belongs to a study of early T cells in non-severe SARS-CoV-2 infection. Study-wide context: The authors sequenced bulk RNA from unsorted whole blood, leaving chains unpaired. The study's findings and limits: VDJdb matching skewed toward anti-spike CD8 responses, missing private and CD4 specificities.

Unique molecular identifier tags were affixed to discrete cDNA molecules. From the 5' RACE reads, TCRdb called clonotypes with MiXCR, one entry per CDR3 protein. The sample includes tens of thousands of distinct CDR3 sequences, less than 9.5% of them seen just once. The J segment lost 1 base and the V segment lost 0 bases, leaving 6 bases of the junction unmatched. CDR1 is LGHNA, CDR2 YNFKEQ, per germline. This CDR3 has 16 amino acids. The rearrangement links TRBV4-2 to TRBJ2-7; 7 bases agree with TRBD2. The sequenced sample was whole blood, obtained at baseline. This receptor was identified in an adult who was a healthcare worker with PCR-confirmed SARS-CoV-2 infection or an uninfected control (not recorded which). The CDR3 here is CASSQEFRGGSYEQYF. CDR3 sequence (DNA): TGTGCCAGCAGCCAAGAATTTCGGGGAGGGTCCTACGAGCAGTACTTC.